These 3 T cell receptor beta chains were sequenced from one sample in a study of OX40 agonist ivuxolimab in advanced cancers. Library preparation used the immunoSEQ multiplex PCR assay. The table was pulled from immuneACCESS by TCRdb, which kept in-frame rearrangements only. Such tables lose some clones; where checked, under half of the loss comes from unresolved V genes, and the rest has no known cause. This sample gives more than 50,000 clones in total; more than 75% of them show up just once. The top ten clonotypes cover roughly 12% of the sample. The material was CD4+ or CD8+ T cells sorted from blood, obtained in a trial of the OX40 agonist ivuxolimab. The receptors come from an adult with an advanced solid tumor such as melanoma, head and neck, liver or kidney cancer.

The gene calls are TRBV2 and TRBJ2-7, with D tentatively TRBD1 or TRBD2 (5 bases each). Germline CDR1 SNHLY, CDR2 FYNNEI. Trimming shortened V by 8 bases and J by 2 bases, and 13 bases separated the two germline ends. This CDR3 comprises 13 residues. CDR3 DNA sequence: TGTGCCAGCGGTATTGGGGGAACCTACGAGCAGTACTTC. Translation gives CASGIGGTYEQYF. Drawing the rest from reference TRBV2 and TRBJ2-7, the complete variable domain is EPEVTQTPSHQVTQMGQEVILRCVPISNHLYFYWYRQILGQKVEFLVSFYNNEISEKSEIFDDQFSVERPDGSNFTLKIRSTKLEDSAMYFCASGIGGTYEQYFGPGTRLTVT.

The chain links TRBV6-5 to TRBJ1-2; no firm D call. Germline V gene data show CDR1 as MNHEY and CDR2 as SVGAGI. Deletions cut 2 bases from V and 0 bases from J, with 10 bases between. The CDR3 runs to 15 residues. DNA of the CDR3: TGTGCCAGCAGTTACCTTCCTGTGGCTAACTATGGCTACACCTTC. Amino acid sequence: CASSYLPVANYGYTF.

This chain joins TRBV27 and TRBJ2-7; 7 positions agree with TRBD2. Germline V gives CDR1 MNHEY, CDR2 SMNVEV (reference sequence). The CDR3 is 16 residues long. V shed 7 bases, J shed 6 bases, and the junction held 18 bases outside the gene matches. The CDR3 region is CASTNPRERGVFEQYF. The DNA of the CDR3 is TGTGCCAGCACCAACCCTCGGGAGCGGGGTGTCTTCGAGCAGTACTTC.